These T cell receptor beta chains were read from a single sample in a study of blood T cell repertoires in COVID-19. The repertoire was sequenced with immunoSEQ multiplex PCR; TCRdb's copy has only in-frame clones and lacks some. Altogether approximately 250,000 clones are present, roughly 84% being singletons, with the ten largest covering around 9.2%. Source material: peripheral blood. Source of these receptors: a human donor in a cohort sampled during active COVID-19. CDR3s include the opening cysteine and the closing phenylalanine or tryptophan. D genes are given only for firm matches. The size of a clone is reported for some rows only, either as once, few or many, or as a class for expanded clones.

TRBJ1-2 | - | TRBV6-5 | - | CASSYRFFSGNYGYTF | TGTGCCAGCAGTTACCGGTTTTTTAGCGGCAACTATGGCTACACCTTC
TRBJ2-1 | TRBD1 | TRBV5-4 | - | CATPGQGHNEQFF | TGTGCCACTCCGGGACAGGGGCACAATGAGCAGTTCTTC
TRBJ2-1 | - | TRBV3-1/TRBV3-2 | - | CASSQDLSGEQFF | TGTGCCAGCAGCCAAGATCTGAGCGGGGAGCAGTTCTTC
TRBJ1-5 | TRBD1 | TRBV6-5 | - | CASSQDRVGNQPQHF | TGTGCCAGCAGCCAAGACAGGGTGGGCAATCAGCCCCAGCATTTT
TRBJ2-2 | - | TRBV7-9 | once | CASSWAELYTGELFF | TGTGCCAGCAGCTGGGCAGAATTATACACCGGGGAGCTGTTTTTT
TRBJ2-1 | TRBD2 | TRBV29-1 | - | CSGGGQNEQFF | TGCAGCGGCGGGGGGCAAAATGAGCAGTTCTTC
TRBJ2-7 | - | TRBV5-1 | - | CASSLDYGYEQYF | TGCGCCAGCAGCTTGGATTACGGCTACGAGCAGTACTTC
TRBJ2-7 | TRBD2 | TRBV3-1/TRBV3-2 | - | CASSQRPGTSGISYEQYF | TGTGCCAGCAGCCAAAGGCCCGGGACTAGCGGGATTTCCTACGAGCAGTACTTC
TRBJ2-2 | - | TRBV19 | - | CASSPTGVFGTGELFF | TGTGCCAGTAGTCCGACGGGGGTTTTTGGCACCGGGGAGCTGTTTTTT
TRBJ1-2 | TRBD1 | TRBV19 | once | CASSIDGPGGNYGYTF | TGTGCCAGTAGTATAGATGGCCCAGGGGGAAACTATGGCTACACCTTC
TRBJ1-1 | TRBD1 | TRBV6-5 | - | CASRVQGAGGTEAFF | TGTGCCAGCAGGGTACAGGGGGCCGGGGGCACTGAAGCTTTCTTT
TRBJ1-3 | - | TRBV6-2/TRBV6-3 | - | CASSPSSSGNTIYF | TGTGCCAGCAGCCCCTCGAGCTCTGGAAACACCATATATTTT
TRBJ2-5 | TRBD1 | TRBV5-1 | - | CASSLVTGRETQYF | TGCGCCAGCAGCTTGGTGACAGGGCGCGAGACCCAGTACTTC
TRBJ2-1 | TRBD2 | TRBV11-3 | - | CASSPTGTSGTYNEQFF | TGTGCCAGCAGCCCGACGGGGACTAGCGGGACCTACAATGAGCAGTTCTTC
TRBJ2-7 | TRBD2 | TRBV11-2 | once | CASSLTLGLIYSYEQYF | TGTGCCAGCAGCCTCACTCTGGGACTAATATACTCCTACGAGCAGTACTTC
TRBJ1-6 | - | TRBV9 | once | CASSVAGGGNSPLHF | TGTGCCAGCAGCGTAGCGGGGGGCGGGAATTCACCCCTCCACTTT
TRBJ2-7 | - | TRBV3-1/TRBV3-2 | few | CASYEQYF | TGTGCCTCATACGAGCAGTACTTC
TRBJ1-2 | - | TRBV28 | few | CASRDIAPAGYTF | TGTGCCAGCCGGGACATAGCTCCCGCCGGCTACACCTTC
TRBJ1-4 | - | TRBV28 | - | CASSPAGGKREKLFF | TGTGCCAGCAGTCCCGCGGGGGGTAAGAGAGAAAAACTGTTTTTT
TRBJ1-1 | - | TRBV11-1 | - | CASTSGGTNTEAFF | TGTGCCAGCACCTCGGGCGGGACGAACACTGAAGCTTTCTTT
TRBJ1-1 | - | TRBV24-1 | - | CATRQPGTNTEAFF | TGTGCCACCAGGCAACCGGGAACGAACACTGAAGCTTTCTTT
TRBJ2-7 | - | TRBV7-2 | - | CASSQQGGGYEQYF | TGTGCCAGCAGCCAACAGGGCGGCGGGTACGAGCAGTACTTC